This T cell receptor (beta chain) stems from a study of shared clonotypes between healthy human individuals. General study findings and limits: The generation probabilities recorded for non-shared clonotypes fell below those of clonotypes shared by all four donors.

V was cut by 0 bases and J by 4 bases, with 7 bases left in between. CDR1 MNHEY and CDR2 SVGAGI come from the germline V gene. CDR3 size: 14 residues. The test was conducted at deep level. Methods used by the authors: Because ImmunoSEQ provided only junction sequences with no quality scores, the filtering differed. Sequencing used immunoSEQ multiplex PCR; TCRdb keeps in-frame clones, though not all of them. That table furnishes V, J and clone size, whereas the DNA furnished D and trimming. The sample carries 1.5 million to 2.5 million clones, less than 95% recorded once. Terminally differentiated effector memory CD45RA+ cells were excluded by CCR7 positive selection of CD45RO-negative cells. About this clone: Its antigen is not identified.

This sequence joins TRBV6-5 and TRBJ1-5, with D unclear. The clonotype originates from a young man in good health. Sequencing input: naive CD8+ T cells sorted from blood. The CDR3: CASSYSLGNQPQHF. DNA of the CDR3: TGTGCCAGCAGTTACTCGCTGGGGAATCAGCCCCAGCATTTT.